The 2 T cell receptor beta chains below were found in one sample sequenced in a study of CD8 T cells in ankylosing spondylitis. TCRdb reprocessed the 5' RACE reads via MiXCR and lists one record per CDR3 protein. The data show more than 500,000 distinct CDR3 sequences, under 5.5% seen once. Overall study results and limits: Characteristic, it appeared, of ankylosing spondylitis blood was a TCR beta motif of about eight highly homologous variants.

Antigens of these TCRs are unknown. Sequences were obtained from blood, either unsorted or a sorted T cell fraction (not recorded which). These receptors came from a male donor with ankylosing spondylitis.

This clonotype has ten or more counts. The CDR3 DNA follows: TGCAGCGTTGTATGGGGGAGCCGTAGCACAGATACGCAGTATTTT. Translation: CSVVWGSRSTDTQYF. The chain couples TRBV29-1 to TRBJ2-3; D may correspond to TRBD1 or TRBD2 (5 bases each). Trimming removed 4 bases at V and 0 bases at J, with 14 bases between. This CDR3 spans 15 amino acids. The V gene's germline CDR1 is SQVTM and CDR2 ANQGSEA.

This clonotype was counted between two and nine times. This may be a read error: a much more frequent sequence differs by one nucleotide. The genes are TRBV6-4 and TRBJ2-2, with unresolved D. Trimming removed 3 bases from V and 3 bases from J, with 2 bases in between. CDR1 and CDR2 from the germline V gene are MRHNA and SNTAGT. This CDR3 contains 12 residues. For the CDR3, the DNA is TGTGCCAGCAGTGAGGACACCGGGGAGCTGTTTTTT. This translates into CASSEDTGELFF.